Listed here are 27 T cell receptor beta chains from one sample, sequenced in a study of Graves' ophthalmopathy and Graves' hyperthyroidism. Amplification from RNA transcripts yielded the TCR beta CDR3 regions. First-round RT-PCR relied on HTBI primers, and a second-round multiplex PCR came next. One entry per CDR3 protein results from TCRdb running MiXCR on the multiplex PCR reads. This sample yields around 400,000 distinct CDR3 sequences, of which 21% are seen a single time; roughly 3% belongs to the top ten. Sequenced input: peripheral blood. The receptor set was obtained from a young woman with stable Graves' hyperthyroidism.

This clonotype was counted at least ten times. This rearrangement joins TRBV20-1 to TRBJ2-5; no clear D gene. The CDR3 runs 12 residues. Germline assignment: CDR1 DFQATT and CDR2 SNEGSKA (reference sequence). Trimming took 5 bases from V and 2 from J, leaving 9 bases between them. The CDR3 sequence is CSAGDLQETQYF. The CDR3 DNA sequence: TGCAGTGCTGGCGATCTTCAAGAGACCCAGTACTTC.

This clonotype turned up a few times. The rearrangement uses TRBV10-1 and TRBJ1-3; D ambiguous. Germline CDR1 reads WNHNN; CDR2 reads SYGVQD (reference sequence). Trimming shortened V by 2 bases and J by 0 bases, and 8 bases separated the two germline ends. The CDR3 spans 15 residues. This CDR3 reads CASSERPNSGNTIYF. The CDR3 DNA follows: TGCGCCAGCAGTGAGCGGCCTAACTCTGGAAACACCATATATTTT.

This clonotype was picked up many times. The rearrangement uses TRBV12-3 or TRBV12-4 and TRBJ2-7; the D is unclear. V lost 3 bases, J lost 5 bases, and 11 bases lay in between. The CDR3 consists of 13 residues. CDR3 loop: CASSFRLQNEQYF. DNA of the CDR3: TGTGCCAGCAGTTTCAGGCTCCAGAACGAGCAGTACTTC.

This clonotype has only one observation. V and J are TRBV20-1 and TRBJ2-7, with TRBD2 matching 9 bases. V shed 7 bases and J 0 bases; nucleotides not matched to a gene: 10. CDR3 size: 15 residues. Germline V gene data show CDR1 as DFQATT and CDR2 as SNEGSKA (reference sequence). CDR3 in amino acids: CSVQGLATPSYEQYF. In DNA form, the CDR3 reads TGCAGTGTACAGGGACTAGCTACCCCCTCCTACGAGCAGTACTTC.

In this sample, this clonotype turned up many times. V gene TRBV7-3 combines with J gene TRBJ2-7, with D uncertain. Trimming took 1 base from V and 2 from J, leaving 15 bases between them. The CDR3 has 16 residues. Germline V CDR1 and CDR2: SGHTA, FQGTGA. As DNA, the CDR3 is TGTGCCAGCAGCTTAAGGGCTGGTCGGGTCACCTACGAGCAGTACTTC. Amino acid sequence: CASSLRAGRVTYEQYF.

This clonotype was counted many times. The CDR3 DNA reads as TGTGCCAGCACCACCGTGCAGGGGTCACCCCTCCACTTT. Translation: CASTTVQGSPLHF. J is TRBJ1-6 and V is TRBV28, with D possibly matching TRBD1 (6 bases). Deletions cut 7 bases from V and 10 bases from J, with 14 bases between. The CDR3 length is 13 residues. The germline V gene has CDR1 MDHEN and CDR2 SYDVKM.

This clonotype occurred a few times. The J gene is TRBJ1-1, the V gene TRBV20-1; D is possibly TRBD1 (5 bases). The germline V gene encodes CDR1 DFQATT and CDR2 SNEGSKA (reference sequence). Between the trimmed V and J ends, which lost 1 base and 4 bases, there was a span of 13 bases. CDR3 length equals 14 residues. The CDR3 DNA follows: TGCAGTGCTAGAGTCCGGCGGGGGAGCACTGAAGCTTTCTTT. Its protein product is CSARVRRGSTEAFF.

This clonotype was detected ten times or more. The CDR3 here is CASRGGSGTSEETQYF. Written as DNA, the CDR3 is TGTGCCAGCAGGGGAGGAAGCGGGACGTCAGAAGAGACCCAGTACTTC. The J gene is TRBJ2-5, the V gene TRBV2, with 7 bases lining up with TRBD2. The CDR3 runs to 16 residues. V shed 6 bases and J 3 bases; nucleotides not matched to a gene: 13. Germline CDR1 SNHLY, CDR2 FYNNEI.

V usage is TRBV12-3 or TRBV12-4 and J usage is TRBJ2-7; TRBD1 matches 7 bases. This CDR3 has 15 residues. V shed 4 bases, J shed 1 base, and the junction held 7 bases outside the gene matches. CDR3 protein: CASSWGTASSYEQYF. Here the CDR3 DNA reads TGTGCCAGCAGTTGGGGGACAGCTTCATCCTACGAGCAGTACTTC.

This clonotype was observed at least ten times. The chain couples TRBV20-1 to TRBJ2-7, with a possible D match to TRBD2 (5 bases). The length of the CDR3 is 13 residues. V lost 1 base and J 3 bases, leaving 10 bases between the germline ends. Germline lookup yields CDR1 DFQATT and CDR2 SNEGSKA (reference sequence). The CDR3 region has the DNA TGCAGTGCTAGAGGAAGCGGCCTCTACGAGCAGTACTTC. Translation gives CSARGSGLYEQYF.

In its sample, this clonotype was seen many times. The rearrangement uses TRBV6-1 and TRBJ2-5; either TRBD1 or TRBD2 may fit D (6 bases each). The V and J ends lost 7 bases and 1 base respectively, with 13 bases between them. This CDR3 has 14 residues. Germline V lookup: CDR1 MNHNS, CDR2 SASEGT. Here the CDR3 reads CASTRGAAQETQYF. CDR3 sequence (DNA): TGTGCCAGCACAAGGGGGGCAGCCCAAGAGACCCAGTACTTC.

The V call is TRBV12-3 or TRBV12-4, the J call TRBJ2-7; D perhaps matches TRBD1 (5 bases). This CDR3 spans 15 amino acids. V dropped 2 bases and J dropped 1 base, with 12 bases sitting between them. CDR3 coding DNA: TGTGCCAGCAGTTTACCACGGACATTATCCTACGAGCAGTACTTC. The encoded protein is CASSLPRTLSYEQYF.

This clonotype occurred many times. V gene TRBV6-2 or TRBV6-3 combines with J gene TRBJ2-5, with a weak D call TRBD2 (6 bases). This CDR3 is built from 14 residues. V was pared by 2 bases and J by 6 bases, with 13 bases between. Germline V gene lookup returns CDR1 MNHEY and CDR2 SVGEGT. Here the CDR3 DNA reads TGTGCCAGCAGTTACGACGGGAGAGGACAGACCCAGTACTTC. The encoded protein is CASSYDGRGQTQYF.

This clonotype was seen ten or more times. The chain has TRBV9 and TRBJ2-7; 11 bases align to TRBD2. Per germline, CDR1 SGDLS and CDR2 YYNGEE. Losses at the gene ends were 5 bases for V and 0 bases for J; bases not matched to a gene: 10. The CDR3 has 17 amino acids. The CDR3 DNA reads as TGTGCCAGCAGTAACGGGACTAGCGGAAAGAACTCCTACGAGCAGTACTTC. It translates to CASSNGTSGKNSYEQYF.

This chain connects TRBV7-2 to TRBJ1-1; D remains ambiguous. The length of the CDR3 is 14 residues. Deletions cut 5 bases from V and 3 bases from J, with 13 bases between. Germline V gene sequence: CDR1 SGHTA, CDR2 FQGNSA. Here the CDR3 reads CASSLSAWDTEAFF. CDR3 coding DNA: TGTGCCAGCAGCCTGTCCGCGTGGGACACTGAAGCTTTCTTT.

The gene calls are TRBV12-3 or TRBV12-4 and TRBJ2-7; D is perhaps TRBD2 (5 bases). This CDR3 contains 14 residues. V was cut by 4 bases and J by 6 bases, with 16 bases left in between. In nucleotides, the CDR3 is TGTGCCAGCAGTTCTAGCCAGTACCCCTCCGAGCAGTACTTC. Its translation is CASSSSQYPSEQYF.

This clonotype has at least ten counts. The rearrangement joins TRBV12-3 or TRBV12-4 to TRBJ2-5, with D possibly TRBD2 on 5 matching bases. The CDR3 has 15 residues. Deletions cut 3 bases from V and 0 bases from J, with 11 bases between. The CDR3 nucleotides read TGTGCCAGCAGTTTGGGCGGGCGGTACCAAGAGACCCAGTACTTC. It yields the protein CASSLGGRYQETQYF.

J is TRBJ1-2 and V is TRBV6-5, with TRBD1 as a possible D gene (6 bases). This CDR3 is 15 amino acids long. With 0 bases removed from V and 5 bases from J, the gap between germline ends came to 13 bases. In germline, CDR1 is MNHEY, CDR2 SVGAGI. CDR3 sequence: CASSYSGTPLYGYTF. DNA for the CDR3: TGTGCCAGCAGTTACTCTGGGACACCTCTTTATGGCTACACCTTC.

The chain combines TRBV15 with TRBJ1-1; maybe TRBD1 (5 bases). The V end lost 0 bases, the J end lost 0 bases, and 8 bases lay between the germline ends. Germline CDR1 reads LNHNV; CDR2 reads YYDKDF (reference sequence). The CDR3 consists of 15 residues. The CDR3 loop reads CATSRESGMNTEAFF. Here the CDR3 DNA reads TGTGCCACCAGCAGAGAATCAGGGATGAACACTGAAGCTTTCTTT.

In its sample, this clonotype was seen many times. The CDR3 nucleotides read TGTGCCAGCAGTTTACGGTCCGGGACACTAGACTACGAGCAGTACTTC. Translating gives CASSLRSGTLDYEQYF. J is TRBJ2-7 and V is TRBV6-5, with D perhaps TRBD1 (6 bases). Germline CDR1 MNHEY, CDR2 SVGAGI. V was pared by 4 bases and J by 3 bases, with 19 bases between. The CDR3 is made up of 16 amino acids.

This clonotype was counted ten times or more. One junction end disagrees with the germline gene, perhaps due to a read error. V is TRBV2 and J is TRBJ1-1; the D is unclear. Germline lookup yields CDR1 SNHLY and CDR2 FYNNEI. CDR3 length equals 11 residues. The CDR3 DNA sequence: TGTGCCAGCGGTGAAGCGTTGCGGGCCGGATTT. Protein: CASGEALRAGF.

This clonotype was observed many times. This chain uses TRBV11-1 with TRBJ1-1, with TRBD1 matching 8 bases. The V gene's germline CDR1 is SGHAT and CDR2 FQDESV (reference sequence). The CDR3 consists of 14 residues. Trimming took 5 bases from V and 3 from J; bases not matched to a gene: 5. The CDR3 loop reads CASSQGQGHTEAFF. The CDR3 coding sequence is TGTGCCAGCAGCCAAGGACAGGGCCACACTGAAGCTTTCTTT.

Many counts were recorded for this clonotype. The V call is TRBV4-2, the J call TRBJ2-7; D is ambiguous. CDR1 LGHNA and CDR2 YNFKEQ come from the germline V gene. This CDR3 contains 15 residues. The V end was cut by 5 bases, the J end by 2 bases, with 16 bases between. In DNA form, the CDR3 reads TGTGCCAGCAGCAACGGCAGGATTCCAGCCTACGAGCAGTACTTC. Translation: CASSNGRIPAYEQYF.

This clonotype was found many times. This chain joins TRBV12-3 or TRBV12-4 and TRBJ2-7; the D is unclear. The CDR3 runs 18 residues. V lost 1 base, J lost 2 bases, and 21 bases lay in between. CDR3 DNA sequence: TGTGCCAGCAGTTTAGTGAGGCCACAAGGCTATTCTACCTACGAGCAGTACTTC. It translates to CASSLVRPQGYSTYEQYF.

The chain carries TRBV18 and TRBJ2-2; TRBD2 might be the D (6 bases). CDR3 size: 14 residues. Germline CDR1 and CDR2: KGHSH and LQKENI. V dropped 4 bases and J dropped 10 bases, with 16 bases sitting between them. CDR3 coding DNA: TGTGCCAGCTCACTCGGGACTCGGAATGAGGAGCTGTTTTTT. It specifies CASSLGTRNEELFF.

This clonotype occurred many times. The chain recombines TRBV6-6 with TRBJ2-5, with TRBD2 as a possible D gene (6 bases). Germline CDR1 reads MNHNY; CDR2 reads SVGAGI (reference sequence). This CDR3 is built from 16 residues. Trimming left V 2 bases short and J 2 bases short, with 15 bases between. The CDR3 spells CASSYRHGSQQETQYF. CDR3 DNA: TGTGCCAGCAGTTACAGACACGGGAGCCAACAAGAGACCCAGTACTTC.

The CDR3 is CATSRDMRSGNTIYF. In DNA, the CDR3 is TGTGCCACCAGCAGAGATATGCGGTCTGGAAACACCATATATTTT. The genes are TRBV15 and TRBJ1-3; D remains unclear. This CDR3 has 15 amino acids. The V and J ends lost 0 bases and 1 base respectively, with 7 bases between them. The germline gives CDR1 LNHNV, CDR2 YYDKDF (reference sequence).